This record concerns one TCR beta chain sequence. Its target is not known. Method: immunoSEQ multiplex PCR; TCRdb's copy keeps in-frame clones and lacks some. The profile shows approximately 130,000 clones, about 89% of them singletons. This record comes from a study of T cell responses to AZD1222 COVID-19 vaccine. Study-wide results and caveats: Females outnumbered males among donors, who were mostly white British; clonal diversity was possibly underestimated. Increases in Spike-specific TCR breadth and depth were seen after two AZD1222 doses. A reported finding is that nearly half of spike-specific TCRs target unmutated variant regions.

The sample in question was peripheral blood, obtained 28 days after the second AZD1222 dose. The origin of this receptor is an adult who received the AZD1222 COVID-19 vaccine.

CDR3 in DNA: TGTGCCAGCAGCTTAGCGGACACCTACACTGAAGCTTTCTTT. Its translation is CASSLADTYTEAFF. J is TRBJ1-1 and V is TRBV7-2; TRBD1 might be the D (5 bases). Germline V lookup: CDR1 SGHTA, CDR2 FQGNSA. Deletions cut 0 bases from V and 3 bases from J, with 8 bases between. The CDR3 has 14 amino acids. The variable domain in full, with the rest retrieved from reference TRBV7-2 and TRBJ1-1, is GAGVSQSPSNKVTEKGKDVELRCDPISGHTALYWYRQSLGQGLEFLIYFQGNSAPDKSGLPSDRFSAERTGGSVSTLTIQRTQQEDSAVYLCASSLADTYTEAFFGQGTRLTVV.